One sample yielded the 27 T cell receptor beta chains listed below, sequenced in a study of graft-versus-host responses after intestinal transplantation. No antigens are known for them. The protocol was immunoSEQ multiplex PCR, while the TCRdb copy is restricted to in-frame clones and leaves out a portion. The table includes about 71,000 clones, roughly 91% detected once. The input for sequencing was unstimulated CD8+ T cells sorted from spleen or lymph node cells, taken before intestinal transplant. The receptors here all came from a human donor who received an intestinal transplant.

The rearrangement uses TRBV11-2 and TRBJ2-7, with 11 bases fitting TRBD2. The CDR3 consists of 15 residues. Trimming removed 4 bases from V and 3 bases from J; junction bases left unmatched: 5. CDR1 and CDR2 (germline): SGHAT, FQNNGV. The CDR3 sequence: CASSYTTSGIYEQYF. CDR3 nucleotides: TGTGCCAGCAGCTACACGACTAGCGGGATCTACGAGCAGTACTTC.

The chain recombines TRBV4-1 with TRBJ2-7; the D is unclear. CDR3 length equals 13 residues. Germline CDR1 and CDR2: MGHRA and YSYEKL. Trimming removed 2 bases at V and 4 bases at J, with 9 bases between. CDR3 sequence: CASSQTDTYEQYF. The CDR3 DNA reads TGCGCCAGCAGCCAAACCGACACGTACGAGCAGTACTTC.

This clone was counted once. The chain couples TRBV4-1 to TRBJ2-1, with TRBD2 identical over 7 bases. After removal of 4 bases from V and 5 bases from J, the junction contained 2 bases not matched to a gene. Germline V lookup: CDR1 MGHRA, CDR2 YSYEKL. The CDR3 runs to 13 residues. The CDR3 DNA sequence: TGCGCCAGCAGCCCTGGGGGGGACAATGAGCAGTTCTTC. Translating gives CASSPGGDNEQFF.

CDR3 nucleotide sequence: TGTGCCAGCAGCGGACCAGGAGGCCGACAAGAGACCCAGTACTTC. Amino acid sequence: CASSGPGGRQETQYF. This sequence joins TRBV9 and TRBJ2-5; D may be TRBD2 (5 bases). The CDR3 is made up of 15 amino acids. In germline, CDR1 is SGDLS, CDR2 YYNGEE. The V and J ends lost 3 bases and 2 bases respectively, with 14 bases between them.

J is TRBJ2-3 and V is TRBV18; TRBD2 matches at 7 bases. CDR1 and CDR2 from the germline V gene are KGHSH and LQKENI. V was pared by 3 bases and J by 4 bases, with 4 bases of the junction left unmatched. The CDR3 runs to 14 residues. CDR3 coding DNA: TGTGCCAGCTCACCTAGTGGGGGGGCAGATACGCAGTATTTT. It encodes CASSPSGGADTQYF.

This chain joins TRBV9 and TRBJ1-6; 9 nucleotides match TRBD1. Germline trimming cut 3 bases from V and 8 bases from J; bases unmatched to any gene: 3. Germline V lookup: CDR1 SGDLS, CDR2 YYNGEE. The CDR3 is 14 residues long. The CDR3 region has the DNA TGTGCCAGCAGCGGGGGACAGGGTTATTCACCCCTCCACTTT. The encoded protein is CASSGGQGYSPLHF.

The rearrangement uses TRBV6-5 and TRBJ2-3, with TRBD2 matching over 8 bases. After removal of 0 bases from V and 6 bases from J, the junction contained 5 bases not matched to a gene. The CDR3 totals 15 residues. CDR1 MNHEY and CDR2 SVGAGI come from the germline V gene. In DNA, the CDR3 is TGTGCCAGCAGTTACTCGGGGGCTAGCGGGGATACGCAGTATTTT. Amino acids: CASSYSGASGDTQYF.

J is TRBJ2-7 and V is TRBV18; 9 positions match TRBD2. Germline assignment: CDR1 KGHSH and CDR2 LQKENI. This CDR3 is built from 15 residues. Trimming took 2 bases from V and 5 from J; bases not matched to a gene: 7. The chain's CDR3 is CASSPETSGDDEQYF. The CDR3 DNA reads as TGTGCCAGCTCACCAGAGACTAGCGGTGACGACGAGCAGTACTTC.

The chain is built from TRBV29-1 and TRBJ2-7; 11 bases are a match to TRBD1. Germline lookup yields CDR1 SQVTM and CDR2 ANQGSEA. There are 15 residues in the CDR3. J was trimmed by 5 bases and V by 4 bases; bases with no gene match: 10. The CDR3, as DNA: TGCAGCGTTGTGGCTCCGGGACAGGGGGACAACGAGCAGTACTTC. Protein sequence: CSVVAPGQGDNEQYF.

Notes on this clone: Compared with germline, one end of the junction differs, possibly owing to a read error. The J gene is TRBJ2-3, the V gene TRBV7-9; a weak D match, TRBD2 (7 bases). CDR3 length: 9 amino acids. CDR1 is SEHNR, CDR2 FQNEAQ, per germline (reference sequence). The CDR3 is CASSRGGRF. The CDR3 coding sequence is TGTGCCAGCAGCAGGGGGGGCAGATTT.

J is TRBJ1-2 and V is TRBV29-1; 9 bases agree with TRBD1. Looked up from germline, CDR1 is SQVTM and CDR2 is ANQGSEA. V gave up 7 bases and J gave up 6 bases; unmatched junction bases: 3. The CDR3 sequence is 11 residues long. CDR3 sequence (DNA): TGCAGCGGCGACAGGGGGAATGGCTACACCTTC. This encodes CSGDRGNGYTF.

This clone came up a few times. The gene calls are TRBV9 and TRBJ2-5; a weak D match, TRBD1 (6 bases). The V end was cut by 3 bases, the J end by 2 bases, with 11 bases between. The CDR3 runs 14 residues. Germline V CDR1 and CDR2: SGDLS, YYNGEE. In nucleotides, the CDR3 is TGTGCCAGCAGCGGACTCAGGGGACAAGAGACCCAGTACTTC. It encodes CASSGLRGQETQYF.

The V gene is TRBV5-6, the J gene TRBJ1-5; D might be TRBD1 (6 bases). The ends were cut back, 5 bases at V and 7 bases at J, with 10 bases in the middle. The CDR3 sequence is 12 residues long. Germline V gene sequence: CDR1 SGHDT, CDR2 YYEEEE. This CDR3 reads CASSRGGQPQHF. CDR3 nucleotide sequence: TGTGCCAGCAGTAGGGGGGGGCAGCCCCAGCATTTT.

The CDR3 loop is CASSRLGGYGNTIYF. The CDR3 nucleotides are TGTGCCAGCAGCCGCCTTGGGGGGTATGGAAACACCATATATTTT. The chain recombines TRBV7-9 with TRBJ1-3; tentative D call: TRBD1 (5 bases). Trimming took off 5 bases at V and 3 bases at J, with 14 bases between the two ends. In germline, CDR1 is SEHNR, CDR2 FQNEAQ (reference sequence). The CDR3 has 15 amino acids.

J is TRBJ1-2 and V is TRBV19; TRBD1 might be the D (5 bases). Germline lookup yields CDR1 LNHDA and CDR2 SQIVND (reference sequence). V lost 5 bases and J lost 4, with 14 bases in between. CDR3 length: 14 residues. The CDR3 spells CASSPLGAGYGYTF. The CDR3 DNA reads as TGTGCCAGTAGTCCGCTTGGGGCAGGCTATGGCTACACCTTC. Based on the CDR3 plus reference TRBV19 and TRBJ1-2, the full variable domain is DGGITQSPKYLFRKEGQNVTLSCEQNLNHDAMYWYRQDPGQGLRLIYYSQIVNDFQKGDIAEGYSVSREKKESFPLTVTSAQKNPTAFYLCASSPLGAGYGYTFGSGTRLTVV.

This chain uses TRBV25-1 with TRBJ2-1, with a tentative D call TRBD1 (6 bases). Trimming pared 2 bases from V and 3 bases from J, leaving 14 bases between. The germline gives CDR1 MGHDK, CDR2 SYGVNS. The CDR3 contains 16 residues. The CDR3: CASSEGGHPYYNEQFF. The DNA for the CDR3 is TGTGCCAGCAGTGAAGGGGGACACCCCTACTACAATGAGCAGTTCTTC.

V gene TRBV6-5 combines with J gene TRBJ1-5; D possibly corresponds to TRBD1 (6 bases). Germline CDR1 reads MNHEY; CDR2 reads SVGAGI. V shed 6 bases and J shed 2 bases, with 11 bases lying between them. The CDR3 runs to 14 residues. This chain's CDR3 is CASRAGVGNQPQHF. DNA of the CDR3: TGTGCCAGCAGAGCAGGGGTGGGCAATCAGCCCCAGCATTTT.

The rearrangement joins TRBV19 to TRBJ1-1; D might be TRBD1 (6 bases). V was trimmed by 5 bases and J by 1 base, leaving 11 bases between them. The CDR3 length is 14 residues. Germline V gives CDR1 LNHDA, CDR2 SQIVND (reference sequence). The chain's CDR3 is CASSSPTGNTEAFF. As DNA, the CDR3 is TGTGCCAGTAGTTCTCCGACAGGGAACACTGAAGCTTTCTTT.

The chain combines TRBV19 with TRBJ2-2; possibly TRBD2 for D (5 bases). V was clipped by 5 bases and J by 7 bases, with 11 bases between them. The CDR3 is made up of 13 amino acids. From germline, CDR1 is LNHDA and CDR2 SQIVND (reference sequence). CDR3 sequence (DNA): TGTGCCAGTAGTCCTCCGGGATTCGGGGAGCTGTTTTTT. Amino acids: CASSPPGFGELFF.

J is TRBJ2-1 and V is TRBV5-6; D is possibly TRBD2 (6 bases). The CDR3 spans 15 residues. Germline CDR1 reads SGHDT; CDR2 reads YYEEEE. The V end lost 3 bases, the J end lost 0 bases, and 10 bases lay between the germline ends. The CDR3 nucleotides read TGTGCCAGCAGCTGGGACTTCAGCTCCTACAATGAGCAGTTCTTC. Amino acid sequence: CASSWDFSSYNEQFF.

The J gene is TRBJ2-7, the V gene TRBV20-1; D gene unclear. The V end was cut by 1 base, the J end by 6 bases, with 7 bases between. The CDR3 loop spans 11 amino acids. Per the germline V gene, CDR1 is DFQATT and CDR2 is SNEGSKA (reference sequence). CDR3 sequence: CSARGASEQYF. The CDR3 bases are TGCAGTGCTAGAGGGGCAAGCGAGCAGTACTTC.

The rearrangement uses TRBV18 and TRBJ2-2; 7 bases are shared with TRBD1. J lost 0 bases, V lost 5 bases, and 3 bases had no gene match. CDR3 length: 15 amino acids. Looked up from germline, CDR1 is KGHSH and CDR2 is LQKENI. The CDR3 DNA reads as TGTGCCAGCTCAACGGGACAGACGAACACCGGGGAGCTGTTTTTT. Protein: CASSTGQTNTGELFF.

The V call is TRBV7-3, the J call TRBJ1-1, with D possibly matching TRBD1 (5 bases). V shed 4 bases and J shed 1 base, with 7 bases lying between them. The CDR3 loop spans 13 amino acids. Looked up from germline, CDR1 is SGHTA and CDR2 is FQGTGA. The CDR3 here is CASSYQGNTEAFF. The CDR3 coding sequence is TGTGCCAGCAGCTATCAGGGGAACACTGAAGCTTTCTTT.

The chain links TRBV2 to TRBJ1-5; no clear D gene. This CDR3 is built from 12 residues. Trimming left V 6 bases short and J 6 bases short, with 9 bases between. CDR1 and CDR2 from the germline V gene are SNHLY and FYNNEI. The CDR3 protein is CASRHRGQPQHF. The DNA for the CDR3 is TGTGCCAGCAGACACCGAGGTCAGCCCCAGCATTTT. Full variable domain (remainder filled in from reference TRBV2 and TRBJ1-5): EPEVTQTPSHQVTQMGQEVILRCVPISNHLYFYWYRQILGQKVEFLVSFYNNEISEKSEIFDDQFSVERPDGSNFTLKIRSTKLEDSAMYFCASRHRGQPQHFGDGTRLSIL.

This clone was observed once. CDR3: CASSLAGGGDYNEQFF. Here the CDR3 DNA reads TGTGCCAGCAGCTTAGCGGGGGGGGGCGACTACAATGAGCAGTTCTTC. The J gene is TRBJ2-1, the V gene TRBV7-8, with D maybe TRBD2 (7 bases). The CDR3 has 16 residues. CDR1 and CDR2 (germline): SGHVS, FQNEAQ. V was pared by 0 bases and J by 3 bases, with 12 bases between.

The chain links TRBV4-1 to TRBJ1-6, with D unresolved. This CDR3 is 13 amino acids long. Germline V gene data show CDR1 as MGHRA and CDR2 as YSYEKL. Between the trimmed V and J ends, which lost 4 bases and 14 bases, there was a span of 15 bases. The CDR3 region has the DNA TGCGCCAGCAGCCCGGGTCGAGGAGAGGCCCTCCACTTT. Translation gives CASSPGRGEALHF.

The CDR3 is CASSLAGEGNEQFF. Here the CDR3 DNA reads TGCGCCAGCAGCTTGGCGGGGGAGGGCAATGAGCAGTTCTTC. The chain couples TRBV5-1 to TRBJ2-1, with TRBD2 matching 7 bases. The length of the CDR3 is 14 residues. After removal of 0 bases from V and 6 bases from J, the junction contained 3 bases not matched to a gene. The germline CDR1 and CDR2 sequences are SGHRS and YFSETQ.